This TCR beta chain was obtained from a study of T cell changes during pregnancy in multiple sclerosis. This clone came up a few times. The assay was immunoSEQ multiplex PCR, and TCRdb's table has in-frame clones only and misses some. The data contain roughly 79,000 clones, 85% to 95% of them seen just once; the ten biggest clones take up around 0.7%. CDR3 length: 16 residues. Germline V gene sequence: CDR1 LNHDA, CDR2 SQIVND (reference sequence). Trimming at V came to 0 bases and at J to 7 bases, leaving 8 bases not matched to a gene. This TCR derives from a female donor in good health, enrolled as a control in a pregnancy study. Material: peripheral blood, obtained in the second trimester of pregnancy. This sequence joins TRBV19 and TRBJ1-5; TRBD1 agrees at 8 bases. This CDR3 is CASSIDRGTGGQPQHF. Written as DNA, the CDR3 is TGTGCCAGTAGTATAGATCGAGGCACAGGGGGACAGCCCCAGCATTTT.